This T cell receptor beta chain was profiled in a study of beta chain features in type 1 diabetes. About the research overall: Patients looked much like healthy donors when it came to age, gender and cell yields. Study results and limitations: For cells with high TCR expression, cDNA sequencing could yield over-representation. TCRB CDR3 length was moderately but significantly reduced in all four CD4+ subsets of Type 1 diabetes patients.

What was sequenced were expressed TCRB transcripts, since all of the isolated RNA had been reverse transcribed. TCRdb's table, derived via immunoSEQ multiplex PCR, lists solely in-frame clones and lacks some. The sample has 160,000 or so clones; roughly 60% are singletons. The germline V and J ends were trimmed by 6 bases and 4 bases, with 8 bases remaining between them. The CDR3 is 12 residues long. Germline lookup yields CDR1 MNHNY and CDR2 SVGAGI (reference sequence). Sorting of CD4+ naive, central memory, regulatory and stem cell-like memory cells was performed via CD45RO/CCR7/CD25/CD127/CD95/CD27. Points on this clone: The antigen remains undetermined.

This chain uses TRBV6-6 with TRBJ2-3; D gene ambiguous. The sample comprised naive CD4+ T cells from blood. The sequence was collected from a man aged 25-45 years with type 1 diabetes. The CDR3 sequence is CASSATSDTQYF. CDR3 coding DNA: TGTGCCAGCAGCGCCACTTCAGATACGCAGTATTTT.